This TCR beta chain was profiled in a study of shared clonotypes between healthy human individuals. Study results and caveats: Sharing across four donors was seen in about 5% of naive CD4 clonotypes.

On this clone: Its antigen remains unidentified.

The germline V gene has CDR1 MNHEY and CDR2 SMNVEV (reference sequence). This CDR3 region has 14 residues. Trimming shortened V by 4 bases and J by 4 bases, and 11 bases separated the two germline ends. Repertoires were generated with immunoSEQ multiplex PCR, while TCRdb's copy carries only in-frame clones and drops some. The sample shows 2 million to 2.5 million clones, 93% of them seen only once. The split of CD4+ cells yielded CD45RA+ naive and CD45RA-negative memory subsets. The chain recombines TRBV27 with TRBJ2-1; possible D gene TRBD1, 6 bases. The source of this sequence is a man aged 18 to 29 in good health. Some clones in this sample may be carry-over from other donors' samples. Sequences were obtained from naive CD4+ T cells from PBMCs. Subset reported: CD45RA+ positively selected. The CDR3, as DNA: TGTGCCAGCAGTTCCGGGACACGATACAATGAGCAGTTCTTC. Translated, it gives CASSSGTRYNEQFF.